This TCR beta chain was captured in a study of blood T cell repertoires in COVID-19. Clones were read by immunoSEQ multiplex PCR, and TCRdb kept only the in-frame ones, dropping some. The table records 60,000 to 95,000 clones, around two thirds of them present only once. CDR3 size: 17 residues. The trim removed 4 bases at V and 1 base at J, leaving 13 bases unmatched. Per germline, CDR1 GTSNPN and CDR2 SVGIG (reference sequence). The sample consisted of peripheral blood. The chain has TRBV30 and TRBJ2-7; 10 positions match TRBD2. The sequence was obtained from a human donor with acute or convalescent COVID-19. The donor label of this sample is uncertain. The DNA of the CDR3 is TGTGCCTGGAAAAACTGGGGGCTAGCGGGAGTATCCTACGAGCAGTACTTC. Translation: CAWKNWGLAGVSYEQYF.